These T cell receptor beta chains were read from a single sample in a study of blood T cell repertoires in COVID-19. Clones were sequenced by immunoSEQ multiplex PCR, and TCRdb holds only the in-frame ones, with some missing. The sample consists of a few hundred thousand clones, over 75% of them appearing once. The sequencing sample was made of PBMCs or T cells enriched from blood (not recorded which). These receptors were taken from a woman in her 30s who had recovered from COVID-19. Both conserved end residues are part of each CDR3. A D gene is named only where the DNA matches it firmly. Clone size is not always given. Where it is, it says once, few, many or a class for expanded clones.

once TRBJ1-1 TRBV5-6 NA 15 CASSEFRQWNTEAFF TGTGCCAGCAGCGAATTCAGGCAATGGAACACTGAAGCTTTCTTT
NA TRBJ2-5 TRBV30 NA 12 CAASRTTIPQYF TGTGCCGCGTCGCGAACTACCATCCCCCAGTACTTC
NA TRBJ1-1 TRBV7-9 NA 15 CASSLLGPEVTEAFF TGTGCCAGCAGCTTATTAGGTCCAGAGGTCACTGAAGCTTTCTTT
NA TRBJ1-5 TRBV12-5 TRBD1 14 CASGLDRGFQPQHF TGTGCTAGTGGACTAGACAGGGGGTTCCAGCCCCAGCATTTT
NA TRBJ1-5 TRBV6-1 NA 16 CASSESGPVINQPQHF TGTGCCAGCAGTGAAAGCGGCCCGGTTATCAATCAGCCCCAGCATTTT
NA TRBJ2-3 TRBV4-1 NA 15 CASSQGSWGTDTQYF TGCGCCAGCAGCCAGGGGAGTTGGGGCACAGATACGCAGTATTTT
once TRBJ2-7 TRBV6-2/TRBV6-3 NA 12 CASSFVTYEQYF TGTGCCAGCAGTTTTGTTACCTACGAGCAGTACTTC
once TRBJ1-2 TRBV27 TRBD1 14 CASSSTGVNYGYTF TGTGCCAGCAGTTCGACAGGGGTTAACTATGGCTACACCTTC
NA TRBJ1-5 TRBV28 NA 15 CASSLLAVSNQPQHF TGTGCCAGCAGTTTACTGGCGGTAAGCAATCAGCCCCAGCATTTT
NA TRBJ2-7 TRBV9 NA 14 CASSVNSGNYEQYF TGTGCCAGCAGCGTAAACAGCGGAAATTACGAGCAGTACTTC
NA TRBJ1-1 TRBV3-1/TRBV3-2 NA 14 CASSEALPHTEAFF TGTGCCAGCAGCGAGGCCCTACCCCACACTGAAGCTTTCTTT
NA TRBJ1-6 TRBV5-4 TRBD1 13 CASSWTGGSPLHF TGTGCCAGCAGCTGGACAGGGGGGTCACCCCTCCACTTT
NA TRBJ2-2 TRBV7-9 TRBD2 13 CASSLGGTGELFF TGTGCCAGCAGCTTGGGGGGGACCGGGGAGCTGTTTTTT
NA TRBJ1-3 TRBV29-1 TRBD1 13 CSVGTGDGNTIYF TGCAGCGTTGGGACAGGGGATGGAAACACCATATATTTT
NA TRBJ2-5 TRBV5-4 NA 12 CASSSSSETQYF TGTGCCAGCAGCTCATCAAGCGAGACCCAGTACTTC
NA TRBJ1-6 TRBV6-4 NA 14 CASRRQEGNSPLHF TGTGCCAGCAGAAGACAGGAAGGGAATTCACCCCTCCACTTT
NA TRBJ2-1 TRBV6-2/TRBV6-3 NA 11 CASSPLSEQFF TGTGCCAGCAGTCCGTTAAGCGAGCAGTTCTTC
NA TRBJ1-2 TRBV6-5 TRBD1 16 CASSYSSFGTAYGYTF TGTGCCAGCAGTTACTCGAGTTTCGGGACAGCCTATGGCTACACCTTC
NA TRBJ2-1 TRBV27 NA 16 CASRLSSPLSYNEQFF TGTGCCAGCAGGCTATCTTCACCCCTCTCCTACAATGAGCAGTTCTTC
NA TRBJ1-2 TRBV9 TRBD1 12 CASGDSYYGYTF TGTGCCAGCGGGGACAGTTACTATGGCTACACCTTC
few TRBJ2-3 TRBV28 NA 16 CASSLKREWGTDTQYF TGTGCCAGCAGTCTAAAAAGGGAGTGGGGCACAGATACGCAGTATTTT
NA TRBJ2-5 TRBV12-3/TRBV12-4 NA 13 CASSNLAQETQYF TGTGCCAGCAGTAACCTAGCTCAAGAGACCCAGTACTTC
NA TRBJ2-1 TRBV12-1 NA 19 CASSSPGERSESSYNEQFF TGTGCCAGCAGCTCTCCGGGAGAGCGGAGCGAGAGCTCCTACAATGAGCAGTTCTTC
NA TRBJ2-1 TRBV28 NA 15 CASMAPGGLGYEQFF TGTGCCAGCATGGCCCCCGGGGGTTTAGGGTATGAGCAGTTCTTC